This T cell receptor beta chain was documented in a study of blood T cell repertoires in COVID-19 (dated by TCRdb to 2018 to 2021). Regarding the research as a whole: Samples from collaborators originated in the United States, Italy and Spain and spanned both the acute and convalescent phases of COVID-19. The material from the prospective study consisted of cDNA or gDNA derived from T cells, B-cell-depleted T cells, or PBMCs. Deeply sampled blood TCRbeta repertoires from subjects exposed to, actively infected with, or recovered from COVID-19 were included in the dataset. The repertoires were made available in a free public database intended to serve as a resource for research on the immune response to SARS-CoV-2. Samples were obtained from the ongoing ImmuneRACE study (first 160 participants) and from about 1,300 subjects provided by 6 global collaborators. Nearly every sample came with metadata listing a de-identified subject ID, COVID-19 status, age in years and sex. Where HLA class I and class II types were available, the types were taken from metadata supplied by the sample provider, not from assay-based typing. The investigation overall reported the following: Clinical and demographic metadata were provided uncurated, with the amount varying by source and participant.

Collaborating institutions collected whole blood in K2EDTA tubes following their own protocols. For TCRbeta analysis, collaborators shipped samples in one of three forms: frozen whole blood, isolated PBMCs, or DNA extracted from either of those sample types. Regarding this clone: Its binding antigen is unknown. Nothing much larger sits one base from this clone, and base qualities are not available.

The CDR3 contains 14 residues, cysteine and phenylalanine counted. The retained sequence is limited to the CDR3, 42 bases, with the frame set at the first base. Ends trimmed: V by 6 bases, J by 6 bases; bases unmatched to a gene: 9. Taken from the germline V gene (reference sequence), the CDR1 and CDR2 loops are LGHDT and YNNKEL. TCRbeta CDR3 regions were amplified from genomic DNA using the immunoSEQ Assay, a bias-controlled multiplex PCR. As for the authors' bioinformatics: Nucleated cell counts per sample were estimated from amplification of reference gene primers within the assay. Sequence reads were collapsed and filtered to measure the absolute abundance of every unique TCRbeta CDR3 rearrangement. For each sample, productive Simpson clonality was calculated as the square root of Simpson's diversity index over productive rearrangements. TCRdb limited this immuneACCESS table to in-frame rearrangements with V and J called. A share of clones is missing; checked studies link under half to unresolved V genes, and the rest is unexplained. Clone size and V and J calls were adopted from that table, with D and trimming inferred from the DNA. For this sample the table gives roughly 170,000 clones, of which about nine tenths were detected only once. The top ten clonotypes cover 20% to 30% of the sample.

The source material was peripheral blood. The clonotype originates from a man aged 55 to 70 with acute or convalescent COVID-19. This chain joins TRBV3-1 (or the pseudogene TRBV3-2) to TRBJ1-2; TRBD1 lines up with 8 middle nucleotides. CDR3 reads: CASSNQGASDGYTF. The nucleotide sequence is TGTGCCAGCAGTAACCAGGGGGCCTCAGATGGCTACACCTTC.